The sequence of this T cell receptor (beta chain) was determined in a study of blood T cell repertoires in COVID-19. Overall study: Samples came from the United States, Italy and Spain, spanning acute and convalescent COVID-19. In each case, the material was cDNA or gDNA derived from T cells, B-cell-depleted T cells, or PBMCs.

Under the authors' procedure: Amplification of reference gene primers was used by the study to estimate nucleated cell counts. TCRdb's copy holds only in-frame clones and misses some; the assay was immunoSEQ multiplex PCR. V, J and clone size are taken as reported in that table, and D and trimming were inferred from the DNA itself. Of more than 350,000 clones in the sample, approximately 87% are singletons; the top ten hold under 11%. Patients at the Seattle site were enrolled during active infection and followed longitudinally. Sequencing used peripheral blood. This clonotype was obtained from a woman aged 30 to 39 with COVID-19, enrolled during active disease.

The CDR3 bases are TGTGCCAGCTCACCACTGCGGGGTTTGGCTGAAGCTTTCTTT. As protein: CASSPLRGLAEAFF. The rearrangement uses TRBV18 and TRBJ1-1; no definite D call. CDR3 length: 14 amino acids. Germline V CDR1 and CDR2: KGHSH, LQKENI. With 1 base removed from V and 6 bases from J, the gap between germline ends came to 12 bases.